These T cell receptor beta chains were read from a single sample in a study of immune cell composition in non-small cell lung cancer. Data came from immunoSEQ multiplex PCR; TCRdb stores just in-frame clones and leaves some out. Of over 15,000 clones listed, around 80% are singletons. This sample also appeared in a second study, on CD4 T cells in lung cancer.

Input material: non-adjacent lung tissue. The receptors shown here come from a human donor with non-small cell lung cancer. CDR3s include the opening cysteine and the closing phenylalanine or tryptophan. Not every row has a clone size; where given, it reads once, few, many or a size class.

j_call clone_size v_call cdr3_aa
TRBJ1-5 - TRBV28 CASSTQKGRLVGNQPQHF
TRBJ2-6 medium-sized TRBV27 CAVQENRSGANVLTF
TRBJ1-5 - TRBV25-1 CATRGNQPQHF
TRBJ1-5 - TRBV27 CASSLTVGWPQHF
TRBJ1-4 - TRBV2 CASIVTLATNEKLFF
TRBJ2-7 - TRBV7-3 CASSLNPLSEQYF
TRBJ2-5 few TRBV19 CASTPDPGETQYF
TRBJ2-7 - TRBV27 CASYPAGGSSYEQYF
TRBJ2-2 - TRBV11-3 CASSLGVLAGRTGELFF
TRBJ2-3 - TRBV5-6 CASSLGGVYTQYF
TRBJ1-3 - TRBV7-9 CASSPRRQSSGNTIYF
TRBJ2-3 - TRBV9 CASSVAGQGADTQYF
TRBJ1-2 - TRBV11-3 CASSNRDRGSGYTF
TRBJ2-7 few TRBV7-2 CASSLSKVQYEQYF
TRBJ2-7 - TRBV9 CASSVAIGAYEQYF
TRBJ1-1 - TRBV7-9 CASRETGPGAFF
TRBJ1-2 - TRBV4-2 CASSRTDSNYGYTF
TRBJ2-5 once TRBV21-1 CASSTGTSGGDQETQYF
TRBJ2-7 - TRBV6-6 CASSSSGAGEQYF
TRBJ2-1 - TRBV7-3 CASSLTSGSRNEQFF
TRBJ1-2 few TRBV4-1 CASSQVPGQSVYGYTF
TRBJ2-2 few TRBV7-9 CASSQRKSGTGELFF
TRBJ1-5 few TRBV19 CASSMGRDQPQHF
TRBJ1-1 - TRBV5-1 CASSLGAGKTEAFF
TRBJ1-5 - TRBV19 CASSIGTVNQPQHF
TRBJ1-6 few TRBV6-5 CASRSEGGNNSPLHF
TRBJ1-1 few TRBV7-6 CASSPQTANTEAFF
TRBJ2-7 once TRBV11-1 CASSILAGGSYEQYF
TRBJ2-3 - TRBV15 CATSSGGAVDTQYF
TRBJ2-1 - TRBV4-3 CASSQTGAPSRNEQFF
TRBJ2-6 - TRBV5-4 CASSISYDNSGANVLTF
TRBJ1-4 - TRBV5-1 CASSRGSGTNEKLFF
TRBJ2-1 - TRBV18 CASSSKLAGGHNEQFF
TRBJ2-2 - TRBV1 CTSSQKVSSGAGGELFF
TRBJ2-3 - TRBV28 CASGNHRGGTQYF
TRBJ2-5 few TRBV28 CATETQGTETQYF
TRBJ1-1 once TRBV6-1 CASRGGGLGDTEAFF
TRBJ2-5 - TRBV2 CASSEADKTQYF
TRBJ2-5 - TRBV2 CASSEYVLAGGQETQYF
TRBJ1-1 - TRBV7-2 CASSLQGRNTEAFF
TRBJ2-6 - TRBV11-3 CASSLDGANVLTF
TRBJ2-1 - TRBV4-2 CASSQEEGSYNEQFF
TRBJ1-5 - TRBV6-5 CASSYSGGKHQPQHF